The present TCR beta chain was sequenced within a study of T cell responses to AZD1222 COVID-19 vaccine. Produced via immunoSEQ multiplex PCR; TCRdb's table is partial and in-frame only. This sample carries 150,000 to 200,000 clones, 92% of them seen once, and the ten largest clones take about 10%. Trimming cost V 5 bases and J 0 bases, with 14 bases left between them. CDR3 length: 16 amino acids. CDR1 is WNHNN and CDR2 is SYGVQD in the germline V gene (reference sequence). This clone was counted only a few times. The antigen remains unidentified. Study-level findings and limits: Donors were mostly white British, more females; clonal diversity possibly underestimated.

The receptor's source is an adult in good health. Sequenced here: peripheral blood, sampled on day 0 of AZD1222 vaccination. The chain joins TRBV10-1 to TRBJ2-1; D unresolved. CDR3 sequence: CASSPTALSSYNEQFF. DNA for the CDR3: TGCGCCAGCAGTCCGACCGCTCTTAGCTCCTACAATGAGCAGTTCTTC.